Described below is a single T cell receptor beta chain sequence and its context. Its antigen is unknown. CDR3 size: 16 residues. Germline V lookup: CDR1 LGHNA, CDR2 YNFKEQ. Germline trimming cut 5 bases from V and 6 bases from J; bases unmatched to any gene: 10. TCR alpha and TCR beta cDNA libraries carrying sample barcodes and UMIs came from 5'RACE with constant-segment primers. TCRdb reprocessed the 5' RACE reads via MiXCR and lists one record per CDR3 protein. The table includes over 55,000 distinct CDR3 sequences, 8% to 9.5% detected once. This entry belongs to a study of T-cell memory formation after mild COVID-19. Study-wide points: From day 15 to 85, contracting clones were balanced between CD4 and CD8, whereas later expanders leaned toward CD4+. Some responding clones appeared in pre-infection memory, suggesting cross-reactive memory joined. The authors left the SARS-CoV-2 specificity of second-wave clones peaking on day 37 unconfirmed.

The V and J genes are TRBV4-2 and TRBJ2-1, with TRBD2 identical over 10 bases. The origin of this receptor is a man aged 18-30 years who had mild COVID-19 (a few samples of this study predate the infection). Cell type and time point are not known. Sequencing was carried out using PBMCs or a T cell subset sorted from them (not recorded which). CDR3: CASSDPSGGSLNEQFF. DNA of the CDR3: TGTGCCAGCAGCGATCCTAGCGGGGGATCTCTCAATGAGCAGTTCTTC.